A single sample is the source of the 14 T cell receptor beta chains below, sequenced in a study of identical twins. Each CDR3 protein gets one entry after TCRdb re-called the 5' RACE reads with MiXCR. The sample shows some 660,000 distinct CDR3 sequences, about 9.4% of them seen only once. These data were likewise used in another study, on yellow fever vaccine responses in identical twins.

Sequenced sample: PBMCs. The receptors originated from a woman between 18 and 30 years old in good health.

In its sample, this clonotype was seen many times. This sequence joins TRBV20-1 and TRBJ2-7; D not resolved. V shed 0 bases and J shed 2 bases, with 8 bases lying between them. The CDR3 contains 13 residues. Looked up from germline, CDR1 is DFQATT and CDR2 is SNEGSKA (reference sequence). The CDR3 spells CSARDPRAYEQYF. The CDR3 DNA follows: TGCAGTGCTAGAGATCCCCGGGCCTACGAGCAGTACTTC.

The gene calls are TRBV7-2 and TRBJ2-7; TRBD2 aligns across 9 bases. V was pared by 4 bases and J by 2 bases, with 6 bases of the junction left unmatched. The CDR3 extends over 15 amino acids. Germline V gene data show CDR1 as SGHTA and CDR2 as FQGNSA. CDR3 in DNA: TGTGCCAGCAGCTCCGAGCGGGGGGCAACCTACGAGCAGTACTTC. Protein sequence: CASSSERGATYEQYF.

This clonotype was found a few times. V gene TRBV12-3 or TRBV12-4 combines with J gene TRBJ2-7, with 10 bases aligning to TRBD1. The length of the CDR3 is 13 residues. Trimming at V came to 7 bases and at J to 9 bases, leaving 9 bases not matched to a gene. The CDR3 sequence: CASTNRDRGRQYF. The CDR3 nucleotides are TGTGCCAGCACCAACCGGGACAGGGGTAGGCAGTACTTC.

This clonotype appeared many times. The chain has TRBV7-2 and TRBJ2-3; 12 bases align to TRBD2. The CDR3 extends over 17 amino acids. Germline CDR1 reads SGHTA; CDR2 reads FQGNSA. V trimming: 1 base; J trimming: 4 bases; junction bases outside the gene matches: 6. Here the CDR3 reads CASSLGPTSGRADTQYF. In DNA form, the CDR3 reads TGTGCCAGCAGCTTAGGCCCGACTAGCGGGAGAGCAGATACGCAGTATTTT.

The chain employs TRBV19 and TRBJ2-1; D ambiguous. CDR3 length equals 14 residues. V was trimmed by 3 bases and J by 8 bases, leaving 14 bases between them. The germline CDR1 and CDR2 sequences are LNHDA and SQIVND (reference sequence). The CDR3 reads CASSIGLVRDEQFF. The DNA of the CDR3 is TGTGCCAGTAGTATTGGGCTAGTTCGGGATGAGCAGTTCTTC.

V and J are TRBV27 and TRBJ2-3; TRBD1 agrees at 8 bases. V was pared by 9 bases and J by 8 bases, with 16 bases of the junction left unmatched. Germline values: CDR1 MNHEY, CDR2 SMNVEV (reference sequence). CDR3 size: 15 residues. The CDR3 DNA sequence: TGTGCCAGGAGGCCCCTGGGACAGGAATACGTTACGCAGTATTTT. This translates into CARRPLGQEYVTQYF.

The chain couples TRBV5-1 to TRBJ2-4; TRBD1 matches 7 bases. With 4 bases clipped from V and 2 bases from J, the junction kept 6 bases outside the gene matches. Germline-derived CDR1 and CDR2 are SGHRS and YFSETQ. The CDR3 has 15 amino acids. In DNA form, the CDR3 reads TGCGCCAGCAGCGCTGAGACAGGGTCCAAAAACATTCAGTACTTC. Protein: CASSAETGSKNIQYF.

The chain employs TRBV11-2 and TRBJ2-1; TRBD2 agrees at 13 bases. Germline V gene sequence: CDR1 SGHAT, CDR2 FQNNGV. V trimming: 5 bases; J trimming: 8 bases; junction bases outside the gene matches: 6. The CDR3 has 15 residues. The CDR3 loop is CASSRLAGGNDEQFF. CDR3 DNA sequence: TGTGCCAGCAGCCGACTAGCGGGAGGTAATGATGAGCAGTTCTTC.

The chain joins TRBV7-2 to TRBJ1-5; D is possibly TRBD1 (5 bases). CDR1 is SGHTA and CDR2 is FQGNSA in the germline V gene. V lost 3 bases, J lost 5 bases, and 11 bases lay in between. There are 14 residues in the CDR3. The CDR3 protein is CASSLTESYQPQHF. CDR3 in DNA: TGTGCCAGCAGCTTGACAGAGAGTTATCAGCCCCAGCATTTT. The full variable domain, its missing parts supplied by reference TRBV7-2 and TRBJ1-5, is GAGVSQSPSNKVTEKGKDVELRCDPISGHTALYWYRQSLGQGLEFLIYFQGNSAPDKSGLPSDRFSAERTGGSVSTLTIQRTQQEDSAVYLCASSLTESYQPQHFGDGTRLSIL.

The gene calls are TRBV11-2 and TRBJ2-2; 12 nucleotides line up with TRBD1. Losses at the gene ends were 7 bases for V and 6 bases for J; bases not matched to a gene: 18. Per the germline V gene, CDR1 is SGHAT and CDR2 is FQNNGV. The CDR3 length is 19 residues. CDR3 loop: CASITLRDRGHWWAGELFF. In DNA, the CDR3 is TGTGCCAGCATTACCCTCCGGGACAGGGGGCATTGGTGGGCCGGGGAGCTGTTTTTT. The whole variable domain, filled in from reference TRBV11-2 and TRBJ2-2, reads EAGVAQSPRYKIIEKRQSVAFWCNPISGHATLYWYQQILGQGPKLLIQFQNNGVVDDSQLPKDRFSAERLKGVDSTLKIQPAKLEDSAVYLCASITLRDRGHWWAGELFFGEGSRLTVL.

This clonotype came up many times. J is TRBJ2-3 and V is TRBV5-1; 7 nucleotides line up with TRBD1. This CDR3 is 13 amino acids long. J lost 4 bases, V lost 4 bases, and 3 bases had no gene match. CDR1 and CDR2 (germline): SGHRS, YFSETQ. CDR3 sequence: CASSGGQPDTQYF. CDR3 DNA: TGCGCCAGCAGCGGGGGACAGCCAGATACGCAGTATTTT. The full variable domain, with the rest looked up from reference TRBV5-1 and TRBJ2-3, is KAGVTQTPRYLIKTRGQQVTLSCSPISGHRSVSWYQQTPGQGLQFLFEYFSETQRNKGNFPGRFSGRQFSNSRSEMNVSTLELGDSALYLCASSGGQPDTQYFGPGTRLTVL.

At least ten counts were recorded for this clonotype. The CDR3 spells CASSHLLSEQFF. Here the CDR3 DNA reads TGTGCCAGCAGCCATCTGCTGAGTGAGCAGTTCTTC. The gene calls are TRBV3-1 and TRBJ2-1; no definite D call. Deletions cut 3 bases from V and 9 bases from J, with 9 bases between. The CDR3 contains 12 residues. Germline CDR1 reads LGHDT; CDR2 reads YNNKEL (reference sequence).

The chain joins TRBV10-3 to TRBJ2-1; the match to TRBD2 covers 8 bases. From germline, CDR1 is ENHRY and CDR2 SYGVKD. CDR3 length equals 15 residues. Unmatched junction bases numbered 5, after V lost 6 bases and J lost 1 base. In DNA, the CDR3 is TGTGCCATCAGCCCCGCGGGAGGATCCTACAATGAGCAGTTCTTC. Protein product: CAISPAGGSYNEQFF.

This clonotype was observed a few times. The chain is built from TRBV7-8 and TRBJ2-7; no reliable D call. This CDR3 spans 14 amino acids. Germline-derived CDR1 and CDR2 are SGHVS and FQNEAQ. V lost 3 bases, J lost 0 bases, and 9 bases lay in between. CDR3 sequence: CASSFATPSYEQYF. The CDR3 DNA follows: TGTGCCAGCAGCTTTGCTACCCCCTCCTACGAGCAGTACTTC.